The 4 T cell receptor beta chains listed next were all sequenced from one sample in a study of blood T cell repertoires in COVID-19. Here immunoSEQ multiplex PCR was the method, and the copy in TCRdb shows in-frame clones only, minus some. The profile shows about 120,000 clones, more than 75% of them singletons. Material: peripheral blood. The receptors shown here come from a woman between 45 and 65 years old with acute or convalescent COVID-19.

By sample fraction, this clone is medium-sized. The chain uses TRBV27 and TRBJ1-2; 8 nucleotides match TRBD1. The CDR3 sequence is 14 residues long. Looked up from germline, CDR1 is MNHEY and CDR2 is SMNVEV (reference sequence). J was trimmed by 7 bases and V by 2 bases; bases with no gene match: 6. The CDR3 loop reads CASSLKGQVTGYTF. In DNA, the CDR3 is TGTGCCAGCAGTTTAAAGGGACAGGTGACTGGCTACACCTTC.

The V gene is TRBV4-2, the J gene TRBJ1-1; 8 bases map to TRBD1. In germline, CDR1 is LGHNA, CDR2 YNFKEQ. The length of the CDR3 is 18 residues. With 4 bases clipped from V and 0 bases from J, the junction kept 13 bases outside the gene matches. CDR3 bases: TGTGCCAGCAGCCTTATACCCTACCCAGGGGGCCTGAACACTGAAGCTTTCTTT. As protein: CASSLIPYPGGLNTEAFF.

This chain joins TRBV27 and TRBJ2-5; D is possibly TRBD1 (5 bases). V was cut by 7 bases and J by 0 bases, with 21 bases left in between. The CDR3 loop spans 17 amino acids. Germline CDR1 and CDR2: MNHEY and SMNVEV (reference sequence). CDR3 sequence: CASKPSWQGKNQETQYF. The DNA of the CDR3 is TGTGCCAGCAAACCCTCTTGGCAGGGTAAAAACCAAGAGACCCAGTACTTC.

The chain couples TRBV5-1 to TRBJ2-3; 12 nucleotides agree with TRBD2. Germline V gene data show CDR1 as SGHRS and CDR2 as YFSETQ. This CDR3 is built from 17 residues. V shed 4 bases and J 0 bases; nucleotides not matched to a gene: 6. The CDR3, as DNA: TGCGCCAGCAGCCCTGGGACTAGCGGGCGTAGCACAGATACGCAGTATTTT. Its translation: CASSPGTSGRSTDTQYF.